Described below is a single TCR beta chain sequence and its context. Its antigen is currently unknown. The data stem from a study of cytomegalovirus exposure and HLA in healthy donors. Study background: An earlier analysis found roughly 100 million unique TCR beta sequences from around 180 million T cells. Assignment to the Caucasian-associated ancestry cluster applied to more than 75% of the approximately 360 genotyped donors.

Primers for the PCR totalled 60 Vbeta and 13 Jbeta. The assay was immunoSEQ multiplex PCR, and TCRdb's table has in-frame clones only and misses some. The sample has some 130,000 clones, roughly 80% seen once. The CDR3 is 13 residues long. The V segment lost 4 bases and the J segment 5 bases; nucleotides outside the gene matches: 2. Germline loops: CDR1 KGHSH, CDR2 LQKENI. These donors counted as nominally healthy when sampled, but unrecorded immune exposures were likely. Study-level results: Reports indicated that the classifier achieved high specificity and sensitivity in diagnosing cytomegalovirus status.

The chain links TRBV18 to TRBJ2-1, with TRBD1 matching 7 bases. The source material was PBMCs. This TCR derives from a young man in good health and CMV-seronegative. The CDR3: CASSLGTDNEQFF. CDR3 bases: TGTGCCAGCTCACTAGGGACAGACAATGAGCAGTTCTTC.